Listed here are 27 T cell receptor beta chains from one sample, sequenced in a study of siplizumab effects on memory and regulatory T cells. Repertoires were generated with immunoSEQ multiplex PCR, while TCRdb's copy carries only in-frame clones and drops some. The data show approximately 58,000 clones, about 92% seen once. What was sequenced was CD8+ T cells sorted from blood. Source of these receptors: a human donor in good health.

In DNA form, the CDR3 reads TGCGCCAGCAGCCACGCAGGGGTCACTGAAGCTTTCTTT. This codes for CASSHAGVTEAFF. The chain couples TRBV4-1 to TRBJ1-1; D may be TRBD1 (6 bases). V lost 3 bases to trimming and J lost 4 bases, with 9 bases between them. The CDR3 is 13 residues long. Germline lookup yields CDR1 MGHRA and CDR2 YSYEKL.

CDR3 DNA: TGTGCCAGCAGTGTTACTCCTCAAGAGACCCAGTACTTC. Amino acids: CASSVTPQETQYF. The rearrangement uses TRBV2 and TRBJ2-5, with D hard to call. The CDR3 runs 13 residues. From germline, CDR1 is SNHLY and CDR2 FYNNEI. Trimming took 4 bases from V and 2 from J, leaving 8 bases between them.

J is TRBJ1-1 and V is TRBV29-1; D gene uncertain. The CDR3 is made up of 13 amino acids. Between the trimmed V and J ends, which lost 3 bases and 0 bases, there was a span of 8 bases. Germline V lookup: CDR1 SQVTM, CDR2 ANQGSEA. CDR3 residues: CSVDDILNTEAFF. Written as DNA, the CDR3 is TGCAGCGTTGATGACATTCTGAACACTGAAGCTTTCTTT.

The chain recombines TRBV2 with TRBJ2-2, with 7 bases fitting TRBD1. J gave up 6 bases and V 1 base, and 5 bases lay outside the gene matches. This CDR3 spans 15 amino acids. Looked up from germline, CDR1 is SNHLY and CDR2 is FYNNEI. CDR3 in amino acids: CASSEGGRGSGELFF. In DNA form, the CDR3 reads TGTGCCAGCAGTGAAGGCGGCAGGGGGTCCGGGGAGCTGTTTTTT.

This chain joins TRBV7-9 and TRBJ2-7; the match to TRBD1 covers 8 bases. CDR3 length: 15 amino acids. CDR1 SEHNR and CDR2 FQNEAQ come from the germline V gene (reference sequence). Germline trimming cut 5 bases from V and 4 bases from J; bases unmatched to any gene: 10. CDR3 in amino acids: CASSPRQGSVYEQYF. The CDR3 bases are TGTGCCAGCAGCCCGCGACAGGGGTCGGTTTACGAGCAGTACTTC.

The chain links TRBV18 to TRBJ2-2, with TRBD2 as a possible D gene (5 bases). Germline V lookup: CDR1 KGHSH, CDR2 LQKENI. The V gene lost 6 bases and the J gene lost 6 bases, with 17 bases spanning the gap. The CDR3 has 15 amino acids. The CDR3 region is CASSPPGGDAGELFF. In DNA, the CDR3 is TGTGCCAGCTCGCCCCCCGGAGGAGACGCCGGGGAGCTGTTTTTT.

CDR3 nucleotide sequence: TGTGCCAGCAGCCATGACTTGATCGAGACCCAGTACTTC. Its protein product is CASSHDLIETQYF. This sequence joins TRBV7-9 and TRBJ2-5, with D uncertain. The CDR3 has 13 amino acids. Germline lookup yields CDR1 SEHNR and CDR2 FQNEAQ (reference sequence). Between the trimmed V and J ends, which lost 5 bases and 5 bases, there was a span of 12 bases.

This chain connects TRBV9 to TRBJ2-3; 10 nucleotides line up with TRBD2. This CDR3 spans 15 amino acids. In germline, CDR1 is SGDLS, CDR2 YYNGEE. Trimming removed 0 bases from V and 3 bases from J; junction bases left unmatched: 1. The CDR3 nucleotides are TGTGCCAGCAGCGTAGGAGCGGGAGGGACAGATACGCAGTATTTT. This encodes CASSVGAGGTDTQYF. Variable domain in full (rest from reference TRBV9 and TRBJ2-3): DSGVTQTPKHLITATGQRVTLRCSPRSGDLSVYWYQQSLDQGLQFLIQYYNGEERAKGNILERFSAQQFPDLHSELNLSSLELGDSALYFCASSVGAGGTDTQYFGPGTRLTVL.

This chain joins TRBV7-3 and TRBJ2-7, with 13 bases aligning to TRBD2. Germline assignment: CDR1 SGHTA and CDR2 FQGTGA. The CDR3 runs to 14 residues. V lost 4 bases, J lost 5 bases, and 2 bases stayed unmatched. The CDR3 is CASSSGLAGDEQYF. The CDR3 region has the DNA TGTGCCAGCAGCTCTGGACTAGCGGGAGACGAGCAGTACTTC. The variable domain in full, completed from reference TRBV7-3 and TRBJ2-7, reads GAGVSQTPSNKVTEKGKYVELRCDPISGHTALYWYRQSLGQGPEFLIYFQGTGAADDSGLPNDRFFAVRPEGSVSTLKIQRTERGDSAVYLCASSSGLAGDEQYFGPGTRLTVT.

This clone has a single count. J is TRBJ2-7 and V is TRBV4-2, with D maybe TRBD1 (5 bases). The CDR3 totals 15 residues. V was pared by 3 bases and J by 5 bases, with 17 bases between. In germline, CDR1 is LGHNA, CDR2 YNFKEQ. The CDR3 coding sequence is TGTGCCAGCAGCCATACCTCGTCCCAGGGCCACGAGCAGTACTTC. Protein sequence: CASSHTSSQGHEQYF.

The chain has TRBV9 and TRBJ2-5; 7 positions match TRBD2. The germline V gene has CDR1 SGDLS and CDR2 YYNGEE. The CDR3 spans 18 residues. V shed 3 bases and J 7 bases; nucleotides not matched to a gene: 21. CDR3 in DNA: TGTGCCAGCAGCGGCCCGGGACCCCCGGGAGGCGGGAGTGGGACCCAGTACTTC. This translates into CASSGPGPPGGGSGTQYF.

V and J are TRBV6-4 and TRBJ2-3; TRBD2 aligns across 8 bases. CDR1 and CDR2 (germline): MRHNA, SNTAGT. V was pared by 0 bases and J by 7 bases, with 3 bases of the junction left unmatched. This CDR3 spans 14 amino acids. CDR3 sequence (DNA): TGTGCCAGCAGTGACTCACGGGAGGGTTATACGCAGTATTTT. As protein: CASSDSREGYTQYF.

This rearrangement joins TRBV19 to TRBJ1-4; D uncertain. Trimming shortened V by 3 bases and J by 10 bases, and 15 bases separated the two germline ends. Germline loops: CDR1 LNHDA, CDR2 SQIVND (reference sequence). This CDR3 is 14 amino acids long. The CDR3 reads CASSIKGRRVKLFF. The CDR3 DNA reads as TGTGCCAGTAGTATCAAGGGCAGGAGAGTAAAACTGTTTTTT.

This sequence joins TRBV9 and TRBJ2-5; a weak D match, TRBD1 (5 bases). Trimming shortened V by 0 bases and J by 5 bases, and 20 bases separated the two germline ends. CDR1 SGDLS and CDR2 YYNGEE come from the germline V gene. The CDR3 consists of 17 residues. CDR3 sequence reads: CASSVGGSRLFGETQYF. Here the CDR3 DNA reads TGTGCCAGCAGCGTAGGGGGCAGTCGGTTATTTGGGGAGACCCAGTACTTC.

The chain combines TRBV6-5 with TRBJ2-1; 8 bases line up with TRBD2. This CDR3 has 16 amino acids. V was pared by 0 bases and J by 3 bases, with 4 bases of the junction left unmatched. Germline-derived CDR1 and CDR2 are MNHEY and SVGAGI. CDR3 nucleotides: TGTGCCAGCAGTTACTCGGTCGGGACTAGCTACAATGAGCAGTTCTTC. It codes for CASSYSVGTSYNEQFF.

The chain is built from TRBV6-5 and TRBJ2-6, with a possible D match to TRBD1 (5 bases). The CDR3 has 15 residues. CDR1 and CDR2 from the germline V gene are MNHEY and SVGAGI. Trimming pared 6 bases from V and 1 base from J, leaving 10 bases between. The CDR3 here is CASSQGISGANVLTF. The CDR3 coding sequence is TGTGCCAGCAGCCAGGGCATATCTGGGGCCAACGTCCTGACTTTC.

This chain links TRBV5-4 with TRBJ1-2; no clear D. Trimming took 3 bases from V and 0 from J, leaving 12 bases between them. The germline V gene has CDR1 SGHNT and CDR2 YYREEE (reference sequence). CDR3 length: 15 residues. The CDR3 DNA follows: TGTGCCAGCAGCTGGGATTGGGGTCCTAACTATGGCTACACCTTC. Encoded protein: CASSWDWGPNYGYTF.

The gene calls are TRBV19 and TRBJ2-7; perhaps TRBD1 as D (5 bases). The CDR3 length is 13 residues. V was trimmed by 2 bases and J by 5 bases, leaving 10 bases between them. Germline V gives CDR1 LNHDA, CDR2 SQIVND (reference sequence). CDR3 in amino acids: CASSISRGDEQYF. The CDR3 DNA reads TGTGCCAGTAGTATATCTAGGGGTGACGAGCAGTACTTC.

The V and J genes are TRBV5-4 and TRBJ2-2; 7 nucleotides match TRBD1. From germline, CDR1 is SGHNT and CDR2 YYREEE (reference sequence). J lost 6 bases, V lost 3 bases, and 5 bases had no gene match. The CDR3 has 14 residues. The CDR3 DNA follows: TGTGCCAGCAGCTCCGAGACAGGGCCCGGGGAGCTGTTTTTT. It codes for CASSSETGPGELFF.

CDR3 residues: CASSDDRGGTGELFF. For the CDR3, the DNA is TGTGCCAGCAGCGACGACAGGGGGGGCACCGGGGAGCTGTTTTTT. The V and J genes are TRBV9 and TRBJ2-2; 9 bases map to TRBD1. J was trimmed by 4 bases and V by 3 bases; bases with no gene match: 4. Germline CDR1 reads SGDLS; CDR2 reads YYNGEE. This CDR3 spans 15 amino acids.

This clone has a single count. The V gene is TRBV13, the J gene TRBJ2-7, with 9 nucleotides matching TRBD1. V dropped 4 bases and J dropped 5; count of bases not matched to a gene: 9. Germline CDR1 is PRHDT and CDR2 is FYEKMQ (reference sequence). The CDR3 extends over 15 amino acids. The CDR3 here is CASSSPGTGINEQYF. The DNA of the CDR3 is TGTGCCAGCAGCTCGCCCGGGACAGGGATTAACGAGCAGTACTTC.

The chain combines TRBV5-8 with TRBJ2-1; 12 positions agree with TRBD1. The CDR3 runs to 14 residues. V lost 4 bases, J lost 8 bases, and 4 bases stayed unmatched. The germline V gene has CDR1 SGHTS and CDR2 YDEGEE. CDR3 sequence (DNA): TGTGCCAGCAGCCTCGGGACAGGGGGCGATGAGCAGTTCTTC. This gives the protein CASSLGTGGDEQFF.

This clone has a handful of counts. The genes are TRBV6-1 and TRBJ1-5; D is unresolved. Germline V CDR1 and CDR2: MNHNS, SASEGT. Deletions cut 4 bases from V and 0 bases from J, with 10 bases between. The CDR3 covers 15 residues. CDR3 loop: CASSGSPVSNQPQHF. CDR3 in DNA: TGTGCCAGCAGTGGATCGCCAGTTAGCAATCAGCCCCAGCATTTT.

The chain uses TRBV30 and TRBJ2-1, with 8 bases matching TRBD2. V trimming: 1 base; J trimming: 5 bases; junction bases outside the gene matches: 7. This CDR3 region has 15 residues. CDR1 GTSNPN and CDR2 SVGIG come from the germline V gene (reference sequence). Here the CDR3 reads CAWSGETSEHNEQFF. The CDR3 coding sequence is TGTGCCTGGAGTGGGGAGACTAGCGAGCACAATGAGCAGTTCTTC.

The CDR3 coding sequence is TGTGCCAGCAGTTCCCGGCAGCCCCAGCATTTT. The encoded protein is CASSSRQPQHF. The chain links TRBV28 to TRBJ1-5, with D hard to call. Per the germline V gene, CDR1 is MDHEN and CDR2 is SYDVKM. This CDR3 region has 11 residues. Trimming left V 4 bases short and J 7 bases short, with 5 bases between.

V and J are TRBV13 and TRBJ2-1; 7 nucleotides line up with TRBD2. This CDR3 contains 17 residues. Germline values: CDR1 PRHDT, CDR2 FYEKMQ (reference sequence). The J segment lost 2 bases and the V segment lost 4 bases, leaving 11 bases of the junction unmatched. CDR3 sequence: CASSSSRIGTTYNEQFF. For the CDR3, the DNA is TGTGCCAGCAGCTCTAGTCGGATCGGGACTACCTACAATGAGCAGTTCTTC.

The chain couples TRBV7-9 to TRBJ2-1; D possibly corresponds to TRBD2 (5 bases). There are 13 residues in the CDR3. The germline V and J ends were trimmed by 5 bases and 6 bases, with 11 bases remaining between them. The V gene's germline CDR1 is SEHNR and CDR2 FQNEAQ (reference sequence). DNA for the CDR3: TGTGCCAGCAGCCCGCTCGGGGTCAATGAGCAGTTCTTC. Its protein is CASSPLGVNEQFF. The whole variable domain, filled in from reference TRBV7-9 and TRBJ2-1, reads DTGVSQNPRHKITKRGQNVTFRCDPISEHNRLYWYRQTLGQGPEFLTYFQNEAQLEKSRLLSDRFSAERPKGSFSTLEIQRTEQGDSAMYLCASSPLGVNEQFFGPGTRLTVL.